One sample yielded the 19 T cell receptor beta chains listed below, sequenced in a study of beta chain features in type 1 diabetes. Expressed TCRB transcripts were sequenced because the entire RNA isolate underwent reverse transcription. The assay was immunoSEQ multiplex PCR, and TCRdb's table has in-frame clones only and misses some. The data show over 100,000 clones, around 17% seen once. Which antigens these TCRs recognize remains unknown. Notes on the study in general: Moderately but significantly shorter TCRB CDR3s were found in Type 1 diabetes patients in all four CD4+ subsets.

Sequencing input: central memory CD4+ T cells from blood. Source of these receptors: a man aged 25 to 40 with type 1 diabetes.

The V call is TRBV19, the J call TRBJ1-2; possible D gene TRBD1, 6 bases. This CDR3 has 14 residues. Deletions cut 5 bases from V and 5 bases from J, with 15 bases between. Per germline, CDR1 LNHDA and CDR2 SQIVND (reference sequence). The DNA of the CDR3 is TGTGCCAGTAGTCCCGAGGGGGTTTCATATGGCTACACCTTC. This translates into CASSPEGVSYGYTF.

A few counts support this clone. The V and J genes are TRBV29-1 and TRBJ2-4; D is unclear. The CDR3 is 15 residues long. Germline V gene data show CDR1 as SQVTM and CDR2 as ANQGSEA. V was cut by 0 bases and J by 9 bases, with 18 bases left in between. The CDR3 region has the DNA TGCAGCGTTGAAGATCATGCAGGTGCGTCGACCATTCAGTACTTC. Amino acids: CSVEDHAGASTIQYF.

This clone was seen more than once but under ten times. The chain is built from TRBV7-2 and TRBJ2-7; a possible D gene is TRBD1 (5 bases). V was cut by 7 bases and J by 0 bases, with 13 bases left in between. CDR3 length equals 14 residues. Germline CDR1 and CDR2: SGHTA and FQGNSA. Written as DNA, the CDR3 is TGTGCCAGCACCGGAGACAGCAACTCCTACGAGCAGTACTTC. It codes for CASTGDSNSYEQYF.

CDR3 sequence reads: CASSIGRELDEQYF. CDR3 bases: TGTGCCAGTAGTATCGGGCGTGAGCTAGACGAGCAGTACTTC. This chain joins TRBV19 and TRBJ2-7; no clear D. This CDR3 has 14 residues. CDR1 LNHDA and CDR2 SQIVND come from the germline V gene (reference sequence). V lost 3 bases and J 5 bases, leaving 14 bases between the germline ends.

This sequence joins TRBV6-5 and TRBJ2-7, with D maybe TRBD1 (6 bases). Trimming removed 5 bases at V and 1 base at J, with 15 bases between. Looked up from germline, CDR1 is MNHEY and CDR2 is SVGAGI. The CDR3 totals 15 residues. The CDR3 sequence: CASSNDQGWSYEQYF. DNA for the CDR3: TGTGCCAGCAGTAACGATCAGGGGTGGTCCTACGAGCAGTACTTC.

This clone was seen more than once but under ten times. This rearrangement joins TRBV7-2 to TRBJ2-7; 7 bases fit TRBD1. The CDR3 runs 14 residues. The J segment lost 5 bases and the V segment lost 5 bases, leaving 9 bases of the junction unmatched. From germline, CDR1 is SGHTA and CDR2 FQGNSA. The CDR3 loop reads CASSKSGTVHEQYF. DNA of the CDR3: TGTGCCAGCAGCAAATCCGGGACAGTACACGAGCAGTACTTC.

V usage is TRBV2 and J usage is TRBJ2-1, with D possibly TRBD1 on 5 matching bases. The CDR3 has 15 amino acids. With 6 bases removed from V and 5 bases from J, the gap between germline ends came to 17 bases. Germline-derived CDR1 and CDR2 are SNHLY and FYNNEI. CDR3 nucleotide sequence: TGTGCCAGCAGCCCCAGGACAAGGTTCCACAATGAGCAGTTCTTC. Amino acid sequence: CASSPRTRFHNEQFF.

The genes are TRBV29-1 and TRBJ2-1, with a tentative D call TRBD1 (6 bases). The CDR3 totals 15 residues. Looked up from germline, CDR1 is SQVTM and CDR2 is ANQGSEA. V was pared by 2 bases and J by 3 bases, with 14 bases between. In nucleotides, the CDR3 is TGCAGCGTTGAAAACACCAGGGGAGTCTACAATGAGCAGTTCTTC. Its protein product is CSVENTRGVYNEQFF.

The sample holds a few counts of this clone. The genes are TRBV10-3 and TRBJ2-5; the match to TRBD2 covers 13 bases. Germline V gene sequence: CDR1 ENHRY, CDR2 SYGVKD. The CDR3 has 15 residues. The J segment lost 4 bases and the V segment lost 6 bases, leaving 5 bases of the junction unmatched. CDR3 loop: CAISPTSGGRETQYF. The CDR3 DNA is TGTGCCATCAGCCCGACTAGCGGGGGGAGAGAGACCCAGTACTTC.

The rearrangement uses TRBV6-5 and TRBJ1-4, with 9 positions matching TRBD1. The CDR3 runs 14 residues. V trimming: 6 bases; J trimming: 8 bases; junction bases outside the gene matches: 7. Germline loops: CDR1 MNHEY, CDR2 SVGAGI. The CDR3 is CASRADRGREKLFF. CDR3 sequence (DNA): TGTGCCAGCAGGGCCGACAGGGGGAGGGAAAAACTGTTTTTT.

The chain combines TRBV29-1 with TRBJ2-7, with D tentatively TRBD1 or TRBD2 (6 bases each). Between the trimmed V and J ends, which lost 6 bases and 5 bases, there was a span of 14 bases. CDR1 is SQVTM, CDR2 ANQGSEA, per germline. This CDR3 spans 12 amino acids. This CDR3 reads CSVGGAGDEQYF. In DNA, the CDR3 is TGCAGCGTCGGAGGGGCAGGGGACGAGCAGTACTTC.

The chain recombines TRBV9 with TRBJ1-1; no clear D. The V and J ends lost 4 bases and 7 bases respectively, with 17 bases between them. Germline lookup yields CDR1 SGDLS and CDR2 YYNGEE. The CDR3 contains 14 residues. This CDR3 is CASSSSGGRREAFF. Written as DNA, the CDR3 is TGTGCCAGCAGCTCCAGCGGCGGGCGTCGTGAAGCTTTCTTT.

This clone showed up just a few times. The rearrangement joins TRBV7-9 to TRBJ2-7; D is perhaps TRBD2 (5 bases). The V gene lost 3 bases and the J gene lost 3 bases, with 9 bases spanning the gap. The CDR3 consists of 13 residues. Germline CDR1 is SEHNR and CDR2 is FQNEAQ (reference sequence). The CDR3, as DNA: TGTGCCAGCAGCTTTATGGGGAGCTACGAGCAGTACTTC. Translating gives CASSFMGSYEQYF. Full variable domain (missing parts from reference TRBV7-9 and TRBJ2-7): DTGVSQNPRHKITKRGQNVTFRCDPISEHNRLYWYRQTLGQGPEFLTYFQNEAQLEKSRLLSDRFSAERPKGSFSTLEIQRTEQGDSAMYLCASSFMGSYEQYFGPGTRLTVT.

This clone has just a few counts. The rearrangement joins TRBV4-2 to TRBJ2-1, with 9 bases fitting TRBD2. The germline CDR1 and CDR2 sequences are LGHNA and YNFKEQ. The CDR3 spans 16 residues. Losses at the gene ends were 0 bases for V and 5 bases for J; bases not matched to a gene: 5. The CDR3 bases are TGTGCCAGCAGCCAAGATGCTAGCGGGATAAACAATGAGCAGTTCTTC. Translating it yields CASSQDASGINNEQFF.

This clone has more than one count but fewer than ten. The rearrangement links TRBV4-2 to TRBJ2-3; the D call may be TRBD1 or TRBD2 (5 bases each). There are 14 residues in the CDR3. V gave up 6 bases and J gave up 4 bases, with 14 bases separating them. Looked up from germline, CDR1 is LGHNA and CDR2 is YNFKEQ. The CDR3 DNA sequence: TGTGCCAGCAGTCGCTTGCAGGGACCAGATACGCAGTATTTT. Residues: CASSRLQGPDTQYF.

The table lists this clone with a few counts. V is TRBV11-3 and J is TRBJ2-1, with TRBD1 as a possible D gene (6 bases). Germline lookup yields CDR1 SGHNT and CDR2 YENEEA. The CDR3 contains 15 residues. V lost 0 bases to trimming and J lost 0 bases, with 6 bases between them. The CDR3 protein is CASSLEDSSYNEQFF. The CDR3 DNA follows: TGTGCCAGCAGCTTAGAGGACAGCTCCTACAATGAGCAGTTCTTC.

This clone came up many times. The rearrangement links TRBV29-1 to TRBJ2-4, with 12 nucleotides matching TRBD1. The germline CDR1 and CDR2 sequences are SQVTM and ANQGSEA. The CDR3 consists of 11 residues. V lost 5 bases to trimming and J lost 16 bases; unmatched junction nucleotides: 6. The CDR3 here is CSVYRDRGQYF. The DNA for the CDR3 is TGCAGCGTTTACCGGGACAGGGGGCAATACTTC. Using reference TRBV29-1 and TRBJ2-4 for the parts outside the CDR3, the full variable domain is SAVISQKPSRDICQRGTSLTIQCQVDSQVTMMFWYRQQPGQSLTLIATANQGSEATYESGFVIDKFPISRPNLTFSTLTVSNMSPEDSSIYLCSVYRDRGQYFGAGTRLSVL.

The chain is built from TRBV9 and TRBJ1-5, with D unresolved. The CDR3 loop spans 14 amino acids. The ends were cut back, 0 bases at V and 5 bases at J, with 9 bases in the middle. In germline, CDR1 is SGDLS, CDR2 YYNGEE. CDR3 bases: TGTGCCAGCAGCGTAGAAGATACGGATCAGCCCCAGCATTTT. This encodes CASSVEDTDQPQHF.

Many counts were recorded for this clone. The chain recombines TRBV7-6 with TRBJ1-5, with D possibly matching TRBD1 (6 bases). Trimming pared 1 base from V and 0 bases from J, leaving 10 bases between. The length of the CDR3 is 16 residues. Per germline, CDR1 SGHVS and CDR2 FNYEAQ. CDR3 loop: CASSLVQGPSNQPQHF. CDR3 DNA sequence: TGTGCCAGCAGCTTAGTACAGGGACCTAGCAATCAGCCCCAGCATTTT.